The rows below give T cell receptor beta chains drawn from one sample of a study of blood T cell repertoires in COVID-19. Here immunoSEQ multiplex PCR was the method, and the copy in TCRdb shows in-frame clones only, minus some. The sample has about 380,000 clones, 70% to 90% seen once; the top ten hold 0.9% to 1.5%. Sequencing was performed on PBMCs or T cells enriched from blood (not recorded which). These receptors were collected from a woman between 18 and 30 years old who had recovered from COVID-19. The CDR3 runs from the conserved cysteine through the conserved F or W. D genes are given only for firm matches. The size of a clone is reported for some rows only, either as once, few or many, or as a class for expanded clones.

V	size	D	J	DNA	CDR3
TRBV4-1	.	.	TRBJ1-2	TGCGCCAGCAGCCACCTAGGATATGGCTACACCTTC	CASSHLGYGYTF
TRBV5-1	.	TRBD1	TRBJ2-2	TGCGCCAGCAGCTCGACAGGGATCTCTACCGGGGAGCTGTTTTTT	CASSSTGISTGELFF
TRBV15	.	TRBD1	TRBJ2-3	TGTGCCACCAGCAGAGAGGGACAGAAAACAGATACGCAGTATTTT	CATSREGQKTDTQYF
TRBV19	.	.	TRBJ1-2	TGTGCCAGTAGTATACCGGACAACTACTATGGCTACACCTTC	CASSIPDNYYGYTF
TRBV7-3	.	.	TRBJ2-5	TGTGCCAGCAGCCTCCGGGGGGCTGGGGAGACCCAGTACTTC	CASSLRGAGETQYF
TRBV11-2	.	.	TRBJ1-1	TGTGCCACGAAGGAGGGGACCAACATGAACACTGAAGCTTTCTTT	CATKEGTNMNTEAFF
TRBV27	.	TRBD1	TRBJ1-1	TGTGCCAGCAGTTCCCGACAGGGTGAAGCTTTCTTT	CASSSRQGEAFF
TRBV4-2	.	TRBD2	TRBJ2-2	TGTGCCAGCAGCCAAGACCTAGCGGGGGGTTTGCACCACACCGGGGAGCTGTTTTTT	CASSQDLAGGLHHTGELFF
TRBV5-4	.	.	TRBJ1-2	TGTGCCAGCAGCGGGGAGGTGGAGGGGATCTATGGCTACACCTTC	CASSGEVEGIYGYTF
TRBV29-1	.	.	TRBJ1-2	TGCAGCGTTGAAGCATCGGGGGGGAATGGCTACACCTTC	CSVEASGGNGYTF
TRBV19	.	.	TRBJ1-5	TGTGCCAGTAGTATAGTCGAGCAGCCCCAGCATTTT	CASSIVEQPQHF
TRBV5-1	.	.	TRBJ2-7	TGCGCCAGCAGCTTGCCTTACAGGGATGAGCAGTACTTC	CASSLPYRDEQYF
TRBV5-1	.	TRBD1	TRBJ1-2	TGCGCCAGCAGCTTGGCCGGGACAGGGGCCAAACCAGGGGGCTACACCTTC	CASSLAGTGAKPGGYTF
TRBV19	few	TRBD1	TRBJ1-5	TGTGCCACCACCACAGGGGGTATAGGTAATCAGCCCCAGCATTTT	CATTTGGIGNQPQHF
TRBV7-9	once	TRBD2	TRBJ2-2	TGTGCCAGCAGCTTAGGGTGGGGAGGGGCTTCGTTGTATTCCGGGGAGCTGTTTTTT	CASSLGWGGASLYSGELFF
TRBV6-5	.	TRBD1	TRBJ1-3	TGTGCCAGCAGCCAGACAGGGATGGGAAACACCATATATTTT	CASSQTGMGNTIYF
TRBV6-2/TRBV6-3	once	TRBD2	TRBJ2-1	TGTGCCAGCAGTCTACTAGCGGACTCCTACAATGAGCAGTTCTTC	CASSLLADSYNEQFF
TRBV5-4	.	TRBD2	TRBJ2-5	TGTGCCAGCAGCCCGGGACTAGCGGGGGACTCCCAAGAGACCCAGTACTTC	CASSPGLAGDSQETQYF
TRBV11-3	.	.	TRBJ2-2	TGTGCCAGCAGTCTACGAGGGTTCGACACCGGGGAGCTGTTTTTT	CASSLRGFDTGELFF
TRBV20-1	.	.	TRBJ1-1	TGCAGTGCTAGCCCTAACACTGAAGCTTTCTTT	CSASPNTEAFF
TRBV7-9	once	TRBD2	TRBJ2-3	TGTGCCAGCAGCTCGGCGGGCGGGGGACGGCCAGATACGCAGTATTTT	CASSSAGGGRPDTQYF
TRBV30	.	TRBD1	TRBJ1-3	TGTGCCTGGGGGGACAGCTCTGGAAACACCATATATTTT	CAWGDSSGNTIYF
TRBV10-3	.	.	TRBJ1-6	TGTGCCATCAGTGAGGGTGAGTTATCACCCCTCCACTTT	CAISEGELSPLHF
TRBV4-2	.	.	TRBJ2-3	TGTGCCAGCAGCCAAGCTGGGGCTGGCACAGATACGCAGTATTTT	CASSQAGAGTDTQYF
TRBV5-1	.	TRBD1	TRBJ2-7	TGCGCCAGCAGCTTGGCCCCGGGACAGGGGGCTTTTCGGAAGGGTGGCGAGCAGTACTTC	CASSLAPGQGAFRKGGEQYF
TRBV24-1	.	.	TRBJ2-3	TGTGCCACCAGTGATTTGCGAGATACGCAGTATTTT	CATSDLRDTQYF
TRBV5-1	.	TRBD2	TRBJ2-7	TGCGCCAGCAGCTTATTAGCCCAACGGGAGGGCGAGCAGTACTTC	CASSLLAQREGEQYF
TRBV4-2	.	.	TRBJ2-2	TGTGCCAGCAGCCAAACTTTCGGGGAGCTGTTTTTT	CASSQTFGELFF
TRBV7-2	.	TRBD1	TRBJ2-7	TGTGCCAGCAGCACCCGACAGGGGGCCTACGAGCAGTACTTC	CASSTRQGAYEQYF
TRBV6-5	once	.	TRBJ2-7	TGTGCCAGCAGTTATCGCTACGGACATGCCAGGGAACAGTACTTC	CASSYRYGHAREQYF
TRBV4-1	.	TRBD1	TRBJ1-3	TGCGCCAGCAGCCGAAATCAGGGGGCCTTCTCTGGAAACACCATATATTTT	CASSRNQGAFSGNTIYF
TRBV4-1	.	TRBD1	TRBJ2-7	TGCGCCAGCAGCCTCCGGGACAGGGGAAACTACGAGCAGTACTTC	CASSLRDRGNYEQYF
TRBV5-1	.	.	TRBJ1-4	TGCGCCAGCAGCTTGGAACGGGGTAATGAAAAACTGTTTTTT	CASSLERGNEKLFF
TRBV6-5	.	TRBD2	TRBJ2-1	TGTGCCAGCAGTTACTCGGGACTACAAAATGAGCAGTTCTTC	CASSYSGLQNEQFF
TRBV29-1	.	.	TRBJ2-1	TGCAGCCCCCGGGCCCTCGGGGGTGAGCAGTTCTTC	CSPRALGGEQFF
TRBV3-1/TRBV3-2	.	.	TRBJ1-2	TGTGCCAGCAGCCAAGAGACTAGGGCCGGTAACTATGGCTACACCTTC	CASSQETRAGNYGYTF
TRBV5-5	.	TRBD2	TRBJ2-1	TGTGCCAGCAGGGGACTAGCCCCGAACAATGAGCAGTTCTTC	CASRGLAPNNEQFF
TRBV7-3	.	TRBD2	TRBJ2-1	TGTGCCAGCAGCCCTACTAGCGGGGGACAATACAATGAGCAGTTCTTC	CASSPTSGGQYNEQFF
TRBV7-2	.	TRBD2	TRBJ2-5	TGTGCCAGCAGCGAGGGACTAGCAGGAGAGACCCAGTACTTC	CASSEGLAGETQYF
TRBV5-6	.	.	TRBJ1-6	TGTGCCAGCAGCTTGGAACTTGGCTCGGGATCACCCCTCCACTTT	CASSLELGSGSPLHF
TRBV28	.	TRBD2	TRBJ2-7	TGTGCCAGCAGTAACATAGCGGGAGGGACCTACGAGCAGTACTTC	CASSNIAGGTYEQYF
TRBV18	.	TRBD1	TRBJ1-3	TGTGCCAGCAGACAGGGGGCGACTGGAAACACCATATATTTT	CASRQGATGNTIYF
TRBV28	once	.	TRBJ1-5	TGTGCCAGCAGTCGACAGGCTTATAGCAATCAGCCCCAGCATTTT	CASSRQAYSNQPQHF
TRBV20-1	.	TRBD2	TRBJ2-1	TGCAGTGCTAGAGATCTAAGACTAGCTTTCTTC	CSARDLRLAFF